The clone carrying this T cell receptor beta chain was seen more than once but under ten times. Its antigen remains unidentified. The CDR3 has 15 residues. The germline CDR1 and CDR2 sequences are MNHEY and SVGAGI. With 0 bases removed from V and 0 bases from J, the gap between germline ends came to 9 bases. The time point here: patch test 3, about 24 weeks after DPC sensitization. Treatment noted: therapeutic diphenylcyclopropenone sensitization with weekly scalp DPC. This record comes from a study of human T cells and chemical hapten exposure. Study-level background: The patients were mostly female; they had alopecia areata, totalis or universalis. Small differences in pooled library volume mainly drove the variation in TCR yields per sample.

Findings and caveats of the study: The immune response of these alopecia patients might not match healthy individuals'.

A single record per CDR3 protein comes from TCRdb applying MiXCR to the RACE reads. The sample includes 150,000 to 200,000 distinct CDR3 sequences, about 25% of them seen just once. The chain links TRBV6-5 to TRBJ2-7; a weak D match, TRBD2 (5 bases). This clonotype was sampled from a middle-aged woman with alopecia areata. Some clones in this sample may be carry-over from other donors' samples. This specimen consisted of whole blood, obtained in connection with sensitization to the hapten diphenylcyclopropenone (DPC). The CDR3 here is CASSYSRGPSYEQYF. In DNA form, the CDR3 reads TGTGCCAGCAGTTACTCACGGGGTCCCTCCTACGAGCAGTACTTC.